Below are 16 T cell receptor beta chains sequenced from a single sample in a study of cytomegalovirus exposure and HLA in healthy donors. Primers included in the PCR were 60 Vbeta and 13 Jbeta primers. Here immunoSEQ multiplex PCR was the method, and the copy in TCRdb shows in-frame clones only, minus some. This sample's table has approximately 150,000 clones. Source material: PBMCs. The receptors stem from a woman aged 45 to 65 in good health and CMV-seronegative.

V is TRBV9 and J is TRBJ1-2; no definite D call. There are 14 residues in the CDR3. The V end lost 6 bases, the J end lost 1 base, and 13 bases lay between the germline ends. CDR1 is SGDLS and CDR2 is YYNGEE in the germline V gene. The CDR3 reads CASTLAVFNYGYTF. CDR3 nucleotides: TGTGCCAGCACCCTGGCCGTCTTTAACTATGGCTACACCTTC.

The chain recombines TRBV5-1 with TRBJ2-7; 11 bases align to TRBD1. V lost 4 bases, J lost 7 bases, and 7 bases stayed unmatched. CDR1 is SGHRS, CDR2 YFSETQ, per germline. The CDR3 totals 14 residues. The CDR3 nucleotides are TGCGCCAGCAGCGTCACCGGGACAGGGGGAGAGCAGTACTTC. This translates into CASSVTGTGGEQYF.

The chain uses TRBV5-6 and TRBJ2-1; D is possibly TRBD2 (6 bases). V shed 3 bases and J shed 8 bases, with 12 bases lying between them. Germline loops: CDR1 SGHDT, CDR2 YYEEEE. The CDR3 extends over 13 amino acids. The CDR3 coding sequence is TGTGCCAGCAGCTACTGGAGGGGTTATGAGCAGTTCTTC. Its protein product is CASSYWRGYEQFF.

J is TRBJ2-3 and V is TRBV11-3, with 8 bases lining up with TRBD1. This CDR3 is built from 17 residues. After removal of 1 base from V and 6 bases from J, the junction contained 12 bases not matched to a gene. Looked up from germline, CDR1 is SGHNT and CDR2 is YENEEA. The CDR3 here is CASSLAGTGGWADTQYF. For the CDR3, the DNA is TGTGCCAGCAGCTTAGCAGGGACAGGAGGTTGGGCGGATACGCAGTATTTT.

The rearrangement uses TRBV5-4 and TRBJ1-6; D might be TRBD1 (6 bases). The ends were cut back, 1 base at V and 7 bases at J, with 15 bases in the middle. The CDR3 totals 16 residues. Germline CDR1 SGHNT, CDR2 YYREEE (reference sequence). The CDR3 coding sequence is TGTGCCAGCAGCTTGATTGGGGGCCTACGGAATTCACCCCTCCACTTT. Amino acids: CASSLIGGLRNSPLHF.

This chain connects TRBV30 to TRBJ2-6; D call uncertain. Trimming took off 3 bases at V and 5 bases at J, with 11 bases between the two ends. The CDR3 sequence is 14 residues long. Germline lookup yields CDR1 GTSNPN and CDR2 SVGIG (reference sequence). The CDR3 is CAWRRQTWANVLTF. CDR3 nucleotides: TGTGCCTGGAGAAGGCAGACTTGGGCCAACGTCCTGACTTTC.

This chain connects TRBV5-1 to TRBJ2-2; 8 positions agree with TRBD2. The CDR3 totals 20 residues. The V and J ends lost 4 bases and 0 bases, in that order; junction bases with no gene match: 17. The germline V gene has CDR1 SGHRS and CDR2 YFSETQ. The CDR3 DNA follows: TGCGCCAGCAGCGAGAATGGCGGAATTTTAGCGGGGACGAACACCGGGGAGCTGTTTTTT. It is translated as CASSENGGILAGTNTGELFF.

The chain has TRBV6-4 and TRBJ1-5, with no clear D. Germline V lookup: CDR1 MRHNA, CDR2 SNTAGT. V dropped 3 bases and J dropped 5 bases, with 8 bases sitting between them. This CDR3 is built from 13 residues. CDR3 sequence (DNA): TGTGCCAGCAGTGAAGAGGAGCATCAGCCCCAGCATTTT. Its protein is CASSEEEHQPQHF.

The chain uses TRBV19 and TRBJ2-7; 7 positions match TRBD1. J lost 3 bases, V lost 6 bases, and 5 bases had no gene match. This CDR3 has 13 amino acids. Per the germline V gene, CDR1 is LNHDA and CDR2 is SQIVND (reference sequence). This chain's CDR3 is CASRMGQNYEQYF. CDR3 sequence (DNA): TGTGCCAGTAGGATGGGACAGAACTACGAGCAGTACTTC.

The chain has TRBV5-1 and TRBJ2-7, with D tentatively TRBD2 (5 bases). V lost 4 bases and J 2 bases, leaving 16 bases between the germline ends. Germline V lookup: CDR1 SGHRS, CDR2 YFSETQ. The CDR3 consists of 15 residues. CDR3 nucleotide sequence: TGCGCCAGCAGCCCAGCGCTGGGAGTAACCTACGAGCAGTACTTC. As protein: CASSPALGVTYEQYF.

The rearrangement joins TRBV28 to TRBJ1-2, with a possible D match to TRBD1 (6 bases). V lost 4 bases to trimming and J lost 4 bases, with 16 bases between them. CDR1 and CDR2 (germline): MDHEN, SYDVKM. This CDR3 contains 15 residues. The CDR3 nucleotides read TGTGCCAGCAGTTCCCCAGGGGATGGGGGCTATGGCTACACCTTC. As protein: CASSSPGDGGYGYTF.

The J gene is TRBJ1-2, the V gene TRBV5-1; tentative D call: TRBD1 (5 bases). The CDR3 is 14 amino acids. Trimming took 4 bases from V and 8 from J, leaving 18 bases between them. Germline CDR1 reads SGHRS; CDR2 reads YFSETQ. This CDR3 reads CASSRSGRGEGYTF. The CDR3 DNA is TGCGCCAGCAGCCGATCGGGACGCGGGGAAGGCTACACCTTC.

In DNA form, the CDR3 reads TGTGCCAGTAGTATTACCGGGGTGGCTTTCTTT. It specifies CASSITGVAFF. This chain links TRBV19 with TRBJ1-1; D not resolved. Between the trimmed V and J ends, which lost 3 bases and 11 bases, there was a span of 10 bases. CDR3 length: 11 residues. Germline CDR1 LNHDA, CDR2 SQIVND (reference sequence). Looking up the rest from reference TRBV19 and TRBJ1-1 gives the full variable domain: DGGITQSPKYLFRKEGQNVTLSCEQNLNHDAMYWYRQDPGQGLRLIYYSQIVNDFQKGDIAEGYSVSREKKESFPLTVTSAQKNPTAFYLCASSITGVAFFGQGTRLTVV.

The chain couples TRBV30 to TRBJ1-2; D perhaps matches TRBD1 (5 bases). Germline values: CDR1 GTSNPN, CDR2 SVGIG (reference sequence). The CDR3 sequence is 13 residues long. V was shortened by 3 bases and J by 2 bases, with 10 bases between the two germline ends. The CDR3 DNA follows: TGTGCCTGGAGGGGGCGGACGAACTATGGCTACACCTTC. This encodes CAWRGRTNYGYTF.

The chain recombines TRBV14 with TRBJ1-1; D not certain. The CDR3 is made up of 14 amino acids. The V and J ends lost 2 bases and 4 bases respectively, with 11 bases between them. Germline V lookup: CDR1 SGHDN, CDR2 FVKESK. The CDR3 nucleotides read TGTGCCAGCAGCCAAAGTGTAGTTGGCACTGAAGCTTTCTTT. Residues: CASSQSVVGTEAFF.

The CDR3 bases are TGTGCCAGCTCAGGACAGTCGAACACTGAAGCTTTCTTT. Amino acids: CASSGQSNTEAFF. V usage is TRBV18 and J usage is TRBJ1-1; D possibly corresponds to TRBD1 (6 bases). CDR1 is KGHSH and CDR2 is LQKENI in the germline V gene. The CDR3 spans 13 residues. Between the trimmed V and J ends, which lost 5 bases and 1 base, there was a span of 8 bases.